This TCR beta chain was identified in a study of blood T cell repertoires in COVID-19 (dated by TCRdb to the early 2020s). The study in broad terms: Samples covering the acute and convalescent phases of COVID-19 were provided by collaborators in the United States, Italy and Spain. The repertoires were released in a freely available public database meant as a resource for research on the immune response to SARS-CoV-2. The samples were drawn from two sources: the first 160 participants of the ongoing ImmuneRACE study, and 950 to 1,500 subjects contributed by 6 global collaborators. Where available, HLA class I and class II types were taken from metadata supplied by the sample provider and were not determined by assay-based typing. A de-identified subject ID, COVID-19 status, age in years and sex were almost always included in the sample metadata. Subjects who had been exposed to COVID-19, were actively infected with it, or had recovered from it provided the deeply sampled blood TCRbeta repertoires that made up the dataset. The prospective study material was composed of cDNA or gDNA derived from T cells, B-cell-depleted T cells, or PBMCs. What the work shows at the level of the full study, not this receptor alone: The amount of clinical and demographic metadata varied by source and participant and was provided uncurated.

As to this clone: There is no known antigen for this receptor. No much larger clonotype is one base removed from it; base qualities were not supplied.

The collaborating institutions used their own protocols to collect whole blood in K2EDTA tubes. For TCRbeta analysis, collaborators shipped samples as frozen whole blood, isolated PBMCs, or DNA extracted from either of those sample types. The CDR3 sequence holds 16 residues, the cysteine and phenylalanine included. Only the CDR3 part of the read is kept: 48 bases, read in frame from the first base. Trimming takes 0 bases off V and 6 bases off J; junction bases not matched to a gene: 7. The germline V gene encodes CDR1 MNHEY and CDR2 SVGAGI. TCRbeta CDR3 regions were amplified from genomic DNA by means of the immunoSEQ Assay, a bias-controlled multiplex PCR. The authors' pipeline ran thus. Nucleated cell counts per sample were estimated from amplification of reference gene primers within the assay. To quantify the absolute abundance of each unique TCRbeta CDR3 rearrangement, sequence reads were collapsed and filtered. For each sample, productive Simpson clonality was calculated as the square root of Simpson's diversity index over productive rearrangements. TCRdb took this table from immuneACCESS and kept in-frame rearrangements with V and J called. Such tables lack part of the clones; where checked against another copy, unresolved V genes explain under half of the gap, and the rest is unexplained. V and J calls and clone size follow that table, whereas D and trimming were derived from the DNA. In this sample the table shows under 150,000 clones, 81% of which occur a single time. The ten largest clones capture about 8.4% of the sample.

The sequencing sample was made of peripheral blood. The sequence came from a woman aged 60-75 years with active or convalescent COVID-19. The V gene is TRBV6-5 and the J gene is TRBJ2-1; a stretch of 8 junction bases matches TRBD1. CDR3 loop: CASSYSRQGAGNEQFF. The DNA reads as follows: TGTGCCAGCAGTTACTCGCGGCAGGGGGCCGGCAATGAGCAGTTCTTC.